A selection of T cell receptor beta chains follows, all from one sample in a study of sequential checkpoint blockade in melanoma. The table came from immunoSEQ multiplex PCR; TCRdb's copy has only in-frame clones and leaves some out. Among some 20,000 clones listed, roughly 59% were seen once. The specimen was CD8+ T cells sorted from blood (inferred from file names), collected from a patient given nivolumab and ipilimumab in sequence. These receptors were taken from a human donor with melanoma. Each CDR3 is given with its conserved first and last residue. Each record gives: clone size, V gene, D gene, J gene, CDR3 DNA, CDR3 protein. D genes are given only for firm matches. The size entry is marked missing in some rows and otherwise reads once, few, many or a size class.

>-|TRBV6-6|TRBD1|TRBJ1-1
TGTGCCAGCAGTAACAGGGGGGACACTGAAGCTTTCTTT
CASSNRGDTEAFF
>-|TRBV30|-|TRBJ1-2
TGTGCCTGGCAGGGGACAAACTATGGCTACACCTTC
CAWQGTNYGYTF
>-|TRBV7-8|TRBD2|TRBJ2-7
TGTGCCAGCAGCTCACTAGCGGGAGACGGCGAGCAGTACTTC
CASSSLAGDGEQYF
>-|TRBV27|TRBD1|TRBJ2-3
TGTGCCAGCAGTTTTCTGGGACAGGGCATAGATACGCAGTATTTT
CASSFLGQGIDTQYF
>-|TRBV9|TRBD1|TRBJ1-1
TGTGCCAGCAGCGTAGACGGAGGGGGCACTGAGGCTTTCTTT
CASSVDGGGTEAFF
>once|TRBV6-6|TRBD2|TRBJ2-1
TGTGCCAGCAGCCCGTGGATTAGCGGGAACAATGAGCAGTTCTTC
CASSPWISGNNEQFF
>-|TRBV10-3|-|TRBJ2-3
TGTGCCATCAGTGACCTAGCGACTAGCACAGATACGCAGTATTTT
CAISDLATSTDTQYF
>-|TRBV2|TRBD1|TRBJ2-7
TGTGCCAGCAGTGACTCGGGACAGGGGGACTACGAGCAGTACTTC
CASSDSGQGDYEQYF
>large|TRBV5-6|-|TRBJ1-4
TGTGCCAGCAGCTTGGTTACGGAAGGGGTAACTAATGAAAAACTGTTTTTT
CASSLVTEGVTNEKLFF
>-|TRBV4-3|-|TRBJ1-6
TGCGCCAGCAGCCAAGACAGTAATTCACCCCTCCACTTT
CASSQDSNSPLHF
>-|TRBV2|TRBD1|TRBJ2-7
TGTGCCATCAGCGGACAGGGGCGGCTCTACGAGCAGTACTTC
CAISGQGRLYEQYF
>-|TRBV28|-|TRBJ1-2
TGTGCCAGCAGTTTATTTCCTACTAACTATGGCTACACCTTC
CASSLFPTNYGYTF
>-|TRBV11-2|TRBD2|TRBJ2-3
TGTGCCAGCAGCTTAGCAGCGGGAGCCGAAGATACGCAGTATTTT
CASSLAAGAEDTQYF
>-|TRBV27|-|TRBJ1-6
TGTGCCAGCAGTTTGACGGGGGTCGCCTCACCCCTCCACTTT
CASSLTGVASPLHF
>-|TRBV6-5|TRBD2|TRBJ2-7
TGTGCCAGCAGTACCGGGACTAGCTTCTACGAGCAGTACTTC
CASSTGTSFYEQYF
>-|TRBV30|TRBD1|TRBJ1-1
TGTGCCTGGAGTGTGAGGACAGGGATTCTCCTGAAACGGGCTTTCTTT
CAWSVRTGILLKRAFF
>few|TRBV28|TRBD2|TRBJ2-3
TGTGCCAGCAGTTCCCATCAAATTAGCGGGGGAATGAATACGCAGTATTTT
CASSSHQISGGMNTQYF
>-|TRBV6-6|-|TRBJ2-1
TGTGCCAGCAGTATACAGGGACGAGATGAGCAGTTCTTC
CASSIQGRDEQFF
>-|TRBV5-1|-|TRBJ1-1
TGCGCCAGCAGCTTGGCCGGGAACACTGAAGCTTTCTTT
CASSLAGNTEAFF
>few|TRBV10-3|TRBD1|TRBJ1-2
TGTGCCATCATGGGACAGCCCAACTCTAACTATGGCTACACCTTC
CAIMGQPNSNYGYTF
>-|TRBV4-1|-|TRBJ1-6
TGCGCCAGCAGCCCCCTAATGGGGGGAGTGAATAATTCACCCCTCCACTTT
CASSPLMGGVNNSPLHF
>-|TRBV18|-|TRBJ2-7
TGTGCCAGCTCACCACCGGGACACGGGACGGACTACGAGCAGTACTTC
CASSPPGHGTDYEQYF
>-|TRBV7-9|-|TRBJ2-5
TGTGCCAGCAGCTCGCGGGACAGCCCCCAAGAGACCCAGTACTTC
CASSSRDSPQETQYF
>-|TRBV7-8|TRBD2|TRBJ2-7
TGTGCCAGCAGTCTAGCGGGCAGAACCGAGCAGTACTTC
CASSLAGRTEQYF
>few|TRBV6-5|-|TRBJ1-4
TGTGCCAGCAGTAACGGGGGACGTGCGGAAAAACTGTTTTTT
CASSNGGRAEKLFF
>-|TRBV9|-|TRBJ2-1
TGTGCCAGCAGCGCAGAGGGCCTAGATGATGAGCAGTTCTTC
CASSAEGLDDEQFF
>-|TRBV28|-|TRBJ2-3
TGTGCCAGCAGTTTATCTCTCGGGACACAAAGCACAGATACGCAGTATTTT
CASSLSLGTQSTDTQYF
>-|TRBV7-9|-|TRBJ1-1
TGTGCCAGCCGCGGGGGCCCAAACACTGAAGCTTTCTTT
CASRGGPNTEAFF
>-|TRBV4-1|-|TRBJ1-1
TGCGCCAGCAGCGATCCATCCGGGGGTAACACTGAAGCTTTCTTT
CASSDPSGGNTEAFF
>-|TRBV5-4|-|TRBJ1-2
TGTGCCAGCAATTACCCGGGGGCTAACTATGGCTACACCTTC
CASNYPGANYGYTF
>-|TRBV6-6|TRBD1|TRBJ2-3
TGTGCCAGCAGTTACCCCGGACAGGGCACAGATACGCAGTATTTT
CASSYPGQGTDTQYF
>few|TRBV7-9|TRBD2|TRBJ2-5
TGTGCCAGCAGCCAACCCGGGGGGGGAGCAGAGACCCAGTACTTC
CASSQPGGGAETQYF
>medium-sized|TRBV6-1|TRBD2|TRBJ2-7
TGTGCCAGCAGTGATGGGGGACTAGCGGGGTACTACGAGCAGTACTTC
CASSDGGLAGYYEQYF
>-|TRBV6-5|-|TRBJ2-7
TGTGCCAGCAGTTACTCTCCAGGGGCCTACGAGCAGTACTTC
CASSYSPGAYEQYF
>-|TRBV5-6|-|TRBJ1-1
TGTGCCAGCAGCCTGTCGGGAGGAGAAGCTTTCTTT
CASSLSGGEAFF
>few|TRBV7-6|TRBD1|TRBJ2-7
TGTGCCAGCAGCTGGACAGGGGACGAGCAGTACTTC
CASSWTGDEQYF
>-|TRBV4-1|-|TRBJ2-1
TGTGCCAGCAGCCAAGAGGGTCTAGCCCCCTACAATGAGCAGTTCTTC
CASSQEGLAPYNEQFF
>-|TRBV2|-|TRBJ2-2
TGTGCCAGCAGTGGCAGGGGCCGTTTGTCCGGGGAGCTGTTTTTT
CASSGRGRLSGELFF
>few|TRBV11-2|TRBD2|TRBJ2-1
TGTGCCAGCAGCTTTATGGGCGGGGGGCGATACAATGAGCAGTTCTTC
CASSFMGGGRYNEQFF
>-|TRBV5-4|TRBD1|TRBJ2-7
TGTGCCAGCAGCTTGTGGGGACAGGGGAGGGAATCCTACGAGCAGTACTTC
CASSLWGQGRESYEQYF
>-|TRBV7-9|-|TRBJ1-3
TGTGCCAGCAGCCTTTCCGGACTGAACTCTGGAAACACCATATATTTT
CASSLSGLNSGNTIYF
>once|TRBV5-1|TRBD2|TRBJ2-5
TGCGCCAGCAGCCAATGGACTAGCGGGGGGCTTCTTGAGACCCAGTACTTC
CASSQWTSGGLLETQYF
>-|TRBV7-9|-|TRBJ2-2
TGTGCCAGTGGGGGGGCCAACACCGGGGAGCTGTTTTTT
CASGGANTGELFF
>few|TRBV28|-|TRBJ1-5
TGTGCCAGCAGTCCCTGGCGCAATCAGCCCCAGCATTTT
CASSPWRNQPQHF
>-|TRBV6-1|TRBD1|TRBJ1-2
TGTGCCAGCAGTCCAAATCCGGGACAGGTCTATGGCTACACCTTC
CASSPNPGQVYGYTF
>few|TRBV27|-|TRBJ1-2
TGTGCCAGCAGTGGCCTGGGGCCCCCTAACTATGGCTACACCTTC
CASSGLGPPNYGYTF
>-|TRBV10-3|TRBD1|TRBJ1-2
TGTGCCATCGGCCTTGGACAGGCTAGGAGCTCTGGCTACACCTTC
CAIGLGQARSSGYTF
>-|TRBV4-2|-|TRBJ2-1
TGTGCCAGCAGCCCCCGTGGGGCGGATGAGCAGTTCTTC
CASSPRGADEQFF
>-|TRBV6-5|-|TRBJ2-7
TGTGCCAGCAGGCCGATTAGCTCCTACGAGCAGTACTTC
CASRPISSYEQYF
>few|TRBV6-1|TRBD2|TRBJ2-2
TGTGCCAGCGGGGGAGGGACTTCAGTCACCGGGGAGCTGTTTTTT
CASGGGTSVTGELFF
>-|TRBV6-6|TRBD2|TRBJ2-3
TGTGCCAGCAGTGGACTAGCGGGAGATACGCAGTATTTT
CASSGLAGDTQYF
>-|TRBV28|TRBD1|TRBJ1-1
TGTGCCAGCAGGGACGCAGGGGGTACTGAAGCTTTCTTT
CASRDAGGTEAFF